Each of the 14 T cell receptor beta chains below was sequenced from the same sample in a study of T-cell memory formation after mild COVID-19. One entry per CDR3 protein, called by TCRdb with MiXCR from the 5' RACE reads. In the table there are roughly 500,000 distinct CDR3 sequences, around 21% of which are singletons. Source material: PBMCs or a T cell subset sorted from them (not recorded which). Receptor source: an adult woman who had mild COVID-19 (a few samples of this study predate the infection). Cell type and time point are not known.

This clonotype was seen only a few times. The chain employs TRBV20-1 and TRBJ2-1; tentatively, D is TRBD1 (6 bases). V was clipped by 0 bases and J by 0 bases, with 12 bases between them. Germline loops: CDR1 DFQATT, CDR2 SNEGSKA (reference sequence). There are 16 residues in the CDR3. The CDR3 nucleotides read TGCAGTGCTAGAGATAGGTGGGGACACTCCTACAATGAGCAGTTCTTC. Its protein product is CSARDRWGHSYNEQFF.

This clonotype was counted only a few times. The rearrangement links TRBV4-1 to TRBJ2-7; no firm D call. Germline lookup yields CDR1 MGHRA and CDR2 YSYEKL. The CDR3 has 14 residues. With 0 bases removed from V and 3 bases from J, the gap between germline ends came to 9 bases. This CDR3 is CASSQDGGFYEQYF. DNA for the CDR3: TGCGCCAGCAGCCAAGATGGTGGGTTCTACGAGCAGTACTTC.

V gene TRBV27 combines with J gene TRBJ2-5, with TRBD1 identical over 8 bases. Trimming at V came to 2 bases and at J to 3 bases, leaving 8 bases not matched to a gene. Germline CDR1 MNHEY, CDR2 SMNVEV (reference sequence). The CDR3 totals 16 residues. Here the CDR3 DNA reads TGTGCCAGCAGTTTACTCCCCCGGACAGGGAAAGAGACCCAGTACTTC. This sequence encodes CASSLLPRTGKETQYF.

This clonotype was detected a few times. The V call is TRBV5-1, the J call TRBJ2-2; 7 bases align to TRBD2. Germline V gives CDR1 SGHRS, CDR2 YFSETQ. CDR3 size: 16 residues. With 1 base clipped from V and 1 base from J, the junction kept 4 bases outside the gene matches. CDR3 bases: TGCGCCAGCAGCTTGTCGCCTAGCGGGAACACCGGGGAGCTGTTTTTT. Translated, it gives CASSLSPSGNTGELFF.

The chain joins TRBV29-1 to TRBJ1-2; possibly TRBD1 for D (5 bases). This CDR3 spans 11 amino acids. Germline CDR1 is SQVTM and CDR2 is ANQGSEA. The ends were cut back, 4 bases at V and 11 bases at J, with 14 bases in the middle. The CDR3 loop reads CSVGEAGTYTF. In nucleotides, the CDR3 is TGCAGCGTTGGGGAAGCGGGGACGTACACCTTC.

This clonotype was seen more than once but under ten times. The chain is built from TRBV6-6 and TRBJ1-1; D not resolved. The CDR3 contains 10 residues. The germline V gene has CDR1 MNHNY and CDR2 SVGAGI (reference sequence). Trimming took off 8 bases at V and 0 bases at J, with 1 base between the two ends. The CDR3 sequence is CASLNTEAFF. The DNA of the CDR3 is TGTGCCAGCTTGAACACTGAAGCTTTCTTT.

The table lists this clonotype with many counts. The chain has TRBV9 and TRBJ2-5; possibly TRBD1 for D (6 bases). CDR3 length equals 15 residues. The ends were cut back, 4 bases at V and 5 bases at J, with 18 bases in the middle. CDR1 is SGDLS and CDR2 is YYNGEE in the germline V gene. CDR3 loop: CASSPGVGRIETQYF. The CDR3 bases are TGTGCCAGCAGCCCAGGGGTTGGCAGGATCGAGACCCAGTACTTC.

This clonotype was detected only a few times. The rearrangement links TRBV4-2 to TRBJ2-3; perhaps D is TRBD1 or TRBD2 (6 bases each). Trimming left V 1 base short and J 0 bases short, with 8 bases between. Germline CDR1 LGHNA, CDR2 YNFKEQ. CDR3 length: 15 residues. In DNA, the CDR3 is TGTGCCAGCAGCCAAGCGGGGGCTAGCACAGATACGCAGTATTTT. The encoded protein is CASSQAGASTDTQYF.

The chain combines TRBV7-2 with TRBJ2-1, with TRBD2 as a possible D gene (6 bases). CDR1 and CDR2 (germline): SGHTA, FQGNSA. Trimming cost V 0 bases and J 12 bases, with 12 bases left between them. CDR3 size: 13 residues. The CDR3 reads CASSLARAAGQFF. CDR3 sequence (DNA): TGTGCCAGCAGCTTAGCGAGGGCAGCGGGGCAGTTCTTC. Full variable domain (outside the CDR3, taken from reference TRBV7-2 and TRBJ2-1): GAGVSQSPSNKVTEKGKDVELRCDPISGHTALYWYRQSLGQGLEFLIYFQGNSAPDKSGLPSDRFSAERTGGSVSTLTIQRTQQEDSAVYLCASSLARAAGQFFGPGTRLTVL.

J is TRBJ2-2 and V is TRBV4-1; 9 bases align to TRBD1. Germline CDR1 and CDR2: MGHRA and YSYEKL. There are 20 residues in the CDR3. With 3 bases clipped from V and 0 bases from J, the junction kept 14 bases outside the gene matches. CDR3 protein: CASSHAVGDRALANTGELFF. The CDR3 DNA follows: TGCGCCAGCAGCCATGCTGTGGGGGACAGGGCTCTAGCGAACACCGGGGAGCTGTTTTTT.

This clonotype was seen a few times. The chain combines TRBV5-5 with TRBJ1-2; weak D call: TRBD1 (5 bases). Per the germline V gene, CDR1 is SGHKS and CDR2 is YYEKEE (reference sequence). Trimming pared 0 bases from V and 8 bases from J, leaving 23 bases between. This CDR3 is built from 17 residues. CDR3 sequence reads: CASSLEQTRTWWDGYTF. The CDR3 region has the DNA TGTGCCAGCAGCTTGGAACAGACAAGGACGTGGTGGGACGGCTACACCTTC.

The chain uses TRBV10-3 and TRBJ2-2; the match to TRBD1 covers 8 bases. The junction had 5 bases not matched to a gene; V was cut back by 2 bases and J by 3 bases. This CDR3 is 16 amino acids long. CDR1 is ENHRY, CDR2 SYGVKD, per germline. CDR3 region: CAISETDREYTGELFF. The CDR3 region has the DNA TGTGCCATCAGTGAGACGGACAGGGAGTACACCGGGGAGCTGTTTTTT.

This chain uses TRBV27 with TRBJ2-2; the D gene is possibly TRBD2 (5 bases). CDR1 MNHEY and CDR2 SMNVEV come from the germline V gene (reference sequence). This CDR3 is built from 14 residues. Trimming pared 7 bases from V and 0 bases from J, leaving 9 bases between. The CDR3 bases are TGTGCCAGCAAAACCGGGACGAACACCGGGGAGCTGTTTTTT. Its protein is CASKTGTNTGELFF.

This chain connects TRBV9 to TRBJ2-1, with D unclear. The germline gives CDR1 SGDLS, CDR2 YYNGEE. The CDR3 is 15 amino acids. The ends were cut back, 4 bases at V and 0 bases at J, with 11 bases in the middle. The CDR3 reads CASSPPDSSYNEQFF. DNA for the CDR3: TGTGCCAGCAGCCCCCCGGATAGCTCCTACAATGAGCAGTTCTTC.